These T cell receptor beta chains were read from a single sample in a study of cytomegalovirus exposure and HLA in healthy donors. Method: immunoSEQ multiplex PCR; TCRdb's copy keeps in-frame clones and lacks some. The sample has 60,000 to 65,000 clones; over 75% are singletons. The sample taken for sequencing was PBMCs. The receptors here all came from a man between 18 and 35 years old in good health and CMV-seronegative. Both conserved end residues are part of each CDR3. Each record gives: D gene, J gene, V gene, clone size, CDR3 DNA, CDR3 protein. D genes are given only for firm matches. Clone size is not always given. Where it is, it says once, few, many or a class for expanded clones.

>TRBD1|TRBJ2-1|TRBV30|.
TGTGCCTGGAACCCCCAGGGGGCAATTGAGCAGTTCTTC
CAWNPQGAIEQFF
>.|TRBJ1-2|TRBV6-5|.
TGTGCCAGCAGTTACGGGACAAGGGCACGCGGCTACACCTTC
CASSYGTRARGYTF
>TRBD2|TRBJ2-1|TRBV4-1|once
TGCGCCAGCAGCCAAGTTAGCGGGGGGATCTACAATGAGCAGTTCTTC
CASSQVSGGIYNEQFF
>.|TRBJ2-7|TRBV28|.
TGTGCCAGCAGTTTACTGGACAGAAAAGAGCAGTACTTC
CASSLLDRKEQYF
>.|TRBJ2-7|TRBV19|once
TGTGCCTCCCAGGGGTTGTCGTACGAGCAGTACTTC
CASQGLSYEQYF
>.|TRBJ1-3|TRBV4-1|.
TGCGCCAGCAGCCCCCAGGGTCCTGGAAACACCATATATTTT
CASSPQGPGNTIYF
>.|TRBJ2-1|TRBV4-1|.
TGCGCCAGCAGCCGGCCCTCGGGGGACAATGAGCAGTTCTTC
CASSRPSGDNEQFF
>.|TRBJ2-7|TRBV6-5|.
TGTGCCAGCAGCTCCGACAGGTACGAGCAGTACTTC
CASSSDRYEQYF
>TRBD1|TRBJ2-7|TRBV10-3|.
TGTGCCATCAGTAAAAACGGACAGGGGCTACACGAGCAGTACTTC
CAISKNGQGLHEQYF
>TRBD1|TRBJ2-7|TRBV4-1|.
TGCGCCAGCAGCCAAGATAAGACAGGGCACACCTACGAGCAGTACTTC
CASSQDKTGHTYEQYF
>TRBD1|TRBJ2-1|TRBV6-5|.
TGTGCCAGCAGTTACATTGGGACAGGCCGTACCACTGAGCAGTTCTTC
CASSYIGTGRTTEQFF
>TRBD2|TRBJ2-1|TRBV27|.
TGTGCCAGCACCCTAGGGACTAGCAGCGATGAGCAGTTCTTC
CASTLGTSSDEQFF
>TRBD1|TRBJ2-7|TRBV6-1|.
TGTGCCAGCACAAACAGGGGTCACGAGCAGTACTTC
CASTNRGHEQYF
>.|TRBJ1-1|TRBV30|.
TGTGCCTGGAGTGAAGCGAGCGACGCGGCTTTCTTT
CAWSEASDAAFF
>TRBD1|TRBJ1-6|TRBV6-4|.
TGTGCCAGCAGAGAAACCGGGACAGGAGACGGTTACTCACCCCTCCACTTT
CASRETGTGDGYSPLHF
>.|TRBJ2-2|TRBV10-3|once
TGTGCCATCAGTGAGCCAGGATCCAACACCGGGGAGCTGTTTTTT
CAISEPGSNTGELFF
>.|TRBJ1-6|TRBV5-4|once
TGTGCCAGCAGCTTGGACAGGTTCTCCTATAATTCACCCCTCCACTTT
CASSLDRFSYNSPLHF
>.|TRBJ2-1|TRBV15|once
TGTGCCACCAGCAGAGTACGACAGAACGGTGAGCAGTTCTTC
CATSRVRQNGEQFF
>TRBD2|TRBJ2-5|TRBV4-1|once
TGCGCCAGCAGCCAATCCAGGGGACTAGCAGAGGAGACCCAGTACTTC
CASSQSRGLAEETQYF
>TRBD1|TRBJ1-2|TRBV6-1|.
TGTGCCAGCAGCCCGACAGGGGACAACTATGGCTACACCTTC
CASSPTGDNYGYTF
>.|TRBJ2-3|TRBV19|.
TGTGCCAGTATCCAAGTGGGGGGGGCAAAAGATACGCAGTATTTT
CASIQVGGAKDTQYF
>.|TRBJ2-2|TRBV10-2|.
TGCGCCAGCAGTGAGGGGCCCGGGGAGCTGTTTTTT
CASSEGPGELFF
>TRBD1|TRBJ1-4|TRBV11-2|few
TGTGCCAGCAGCTTAGGGGACAGGTTTACTGCAACTAATGAAAAACTGTTTTTT
CASSLGDRFTATNEKLFF
>.|TRBJ1-6|TRBV7-2|.
TGTGCCAGCAGCTTAGGGACTACGAATTCACCCCTCCACTTT
CASSLGTTNSPLHF
>.|TRBJ2-7|TRBV7-9|.
TGTGCCAGCAGCTCCCCGAGCTTCTACGAGCAGTACTTC
CASSSPSFYEQYF
>TRBD2|TRBJ2-7|TRBV2|.
TGTGCCAGCAGCTTTGAGCGGGGGGGTTACTACGAGCAGTACTTC
CASSFERGGYYEQYF
>.|TRBJ1-5|TRBV5-1|.
TGCGCCAGCAGCTTGGAACACAATCAGCCCCAGCATTTT
CASSLEHNQPQHF
>TRBD2|TRBJ2-4|TRBV14|.
TGTGCCAGCAGCCAAATGTGGTTAGCGGGGGGAGAGGTGGCCAAAAACATTCAGTACTTC
CASSQMWLAGGEVAKNIQYF
>.|TRBJ2-3|TRBV2|.
TGTGCCAGCAGTGACAGGGTCGTAGATACGCAGTATTTT
CASSDRVVDTQYF
>TRBD1|TRBJ2-7|TRBV6-1|few
TGTGCCAGCAGTAGGGACAGGGGCTACGAGCAGTACTTC
CASSRDRGYEQYF
>.|TRBJ2-3|TRBV6-1|.
TGTGCCAGCAGGTGGGAGGCTCTGACAGATACGCAGTATTTT
CASRWEALTDTQYF
>.|TRBJ1-1|TRBV5-1|.
TGCGCCAGCAGCCCGGACAGTAGGACTGAAGCTTTCTTT
CASSPDSRTEAFF
>.|TRBJ1-1|TRBV28|.
TGTGCCACGCGGCCCCGGAACACTGAAGCTTTCTTT
CATRPRNTEAFF
>.|TRBJ1-2|TRBV19|once
TGTGCCAGTAGTATTAGACAGGACCTCTATGGCTACACCTTC
CASSIRQDLYGYTF
>.|TRBJ1-6|TRBV9|.
TGTGCCAGCAGCGTAGAGGCAGGGGCGTTTGATTCACCCCTCCACTTT
CASSVEAGAFDSPLHF
>.|TRBJ1-2|TRBV11-2|.
TGTGCCAGCAGCTTACTTGCAGGGATCAGCTATGGCTACACCTTC
CASSLLAGISYGYTF
>TRBD1|TRBJ1-2|TRBV6-5|.
TGTGCCAGCAGCTGGACAGGATCGTATGGCTACACCTTC
CASSWTGSYGYTF
>TRBD1|TRBJ2-7|TRBV6-5|.
TGTGCCAGCAGTTACTCGACAGGGTTGGGGGAGCAGTACTTC
CASSYSTGLGEQYF
>.|TRBJ1-2|TRBV4-1|.
TGCGCCAGCAGCCAAAGGGGCTCTAACTATGGCTACACCTTC
CASSQRGSNYGYTF
>.|TRBJ1-1|TRBV5-1|.
TGCGCCAGCAGCCCAACGGCAGGGGTCACTGAAGCTTTCTTT
CASSPTAGVTEAFF
>TRBD2|TRBJ2-7|TRBV7-9|.
TGTGCCAGCAGCTTAGGCGGGGGGTCCTACGAGCAGTACTTC
CASSLGGGSYEQYF
>TRBD1|TRBJ1-4|TRBV10-3|few
TGTGCCATCAGTGAGTTGACAGGGGAGGAAAAACTGTTTTTT
CAISELTGEEKLFF
>TRBD1|TRBJ1-4|TRBV7-9|.
TGTGCCAGCAGCTTCAGGGGGCGCGATGAAAAACTGTTTTTT
CASSFRGRDEKLFF
>TRBD2|TRBJ2-1|TRBV7-9|once
TGTGCCAGCAGCATAGCAACGGGGGGGGAGCAGTTCTTC
CASSIATGGEQFF
>TRBD2|TRBJ2-7|TRBV7-9|.
TGTGCCAGCAGCCTCTCAGCGGGGCCGTCAGAGCAGTACTTC
CASSLSAGPSEQYF
>TRBD2|TRBJ2-1|TRBV11-1|.
TGTGCCAGCAGCTTCGGACTAGCAAACAATGAGCAGTTCTTC
CASSFGLANNEQFF
>.|TRBJ2-7|TRBV11-2|.
TGTGCCAGCAGCTTTGCGGGGGCTCCCTCCTACGAGCAGTACTTC
CASSFAGAPSYEQYF
>.|TRBJ2-1|TRBV7-7|.
TGTGCTAGCAGCTCGGACTACTCGGATGAGCAGTTCTTC
CASSSDYSDEQFF
>TRBD1|TRBJ2-7|TRBV7-2|.
TGTGCCAGCAGCTTACGGGGACAGGGATACGAGCAGTACTTC
CASSLRGQGYEQYF
>TRBD2|TRBJ2-5|TRBV27|.
TGTGCCAGCAAGGGCGGGGGTAACCAAGAGACCCAGTACTTC
CASKGGGNQETQYF
>.|TRBJ1-2|TRBV6-5|.
TGTGCCAGCAGTTCCCTCGACTCCCTAATCTATGGCTACACCTTC
CASSSLDSLIYGYTF
>TRBD1|TRBJ2-1|TRBV30|.
TGTGCCTGGGACGGACAGGGCGATGAGCAGTTCTTC
CAWDGQGDEQFF
>TRBD2|TRBJ2-7|TRBV28|.
TGTGCCAGCAGTCTAGCGGGGGGCTACGAGCAGTACTTC
CASSLAGGYEQYF